Presented here are 17 T cell receptor beta chains from one specimen sequenced in a study of cytomegalovirus exposure and HLA in healthy donors. The primer mix had 60 Vbeta and 13 Jbeta primers. Here immunoSEQ multiplex PCR was the method, and the copy in TCRdb shows in-frame clones only, minus some. The table includes tens of thousands of clones, about two thirds detected once. Sequencing was carried out using PBMCs. These TCRs come from a middle-aged woman in good health and CMV-seropositive.

The chain combines TRBV4-2 with TRBJ2-7; TRBD2 aligns across 11 bases. V was pared by 2 bases and J by 5 bases, with 14 bases of the junction left unmatched. Germline V gene lookup returns CDR1 LGHNA and CDR2 YNFKEQ. The CDR3 covers 18 residues. The CDR3 sequence: CASSQLYSGGASFNEQYF. The CDR3 bases are TGTGCCAGCAGCCAACTTTATAGCGGGGGGGCCTCATTCAACGAGCAGTACTTC.

This chain links TRBV28 with TRBJ1-4, with no clear D. Germline V gene lookup returns CDR1 MDHEN and CDR2 SYDVKM. The CDR3 has 11 residues. V was trimmed by 6 bases and J by 5 bases, leaving 4 bases between them. The CDR3 loop reads CASRLNEKLFF. CDR3 in DNA: TGTGCCAGCAGACTGAATGAAAAACTGTTTTTT. Variable domain in full (rest from reference TRBV28 and TRBJ1-4): DVKVTQSSRYLVKRTGEKVFLECVQDMDHENMFWYRQDPGLGLRLIYFSYDVKMKEKGDIPEGYSVSREKKERFSLILESASTNQTSMYLCASRLNEKLFFGSGTQLSVL.

This clone was picked up one time. This chain connects TRBV6-5 to TRBJ2-5; D possibly corresponds to TRBD2 (6 bases). The end of the DNA is better explained by TRBJ2-7, so the J call may be wrong. This CDR3 has 12 amino acids. The V gene's germline CDR1 is MNHEY and CDR2 SVGAGI. DNA of the CDR3: TGTGCCAGCAGTTACTTGGGAGGCGAGCAGTACTTC. Encoded protein: CASSYLGGEQYF.

In its sample, this clone was seen a few times. The chain uses TRBV19 and TRBJ2-1; D possibly corresponds to TRBD2 (7 bases). This CDR3 is built from 15 residues. V was pared by 2 bases and J by 7 bases, with 15 bases between. The germline gives CDR1 LNHDA, CDR2 SQIVND (reference sequence). The CDR3: CASSIFGGPENEQFF. The DNA of the CDR3 is TGTGCCAGTAGTATATTCGGGGGGCCGGAAAATGAGCAGTTCTTC.

DNA for the CDR3: TGTGCCACCAGCGGCAGCGGAACCGGGGAGCTGTTTTTT. Translation gives CATSGSGTGELFF. This chain uses TRBV15 with TRBJ2-2, with D possibly TRBD2 on 5 matching bases. Trimming removed 5 bases from V and 5 bases from J, with 9 bases in between. This CDR3 is built from 13 residues. Germline CDR1 reads LNHNV; CDR2 reads YYDKDF (reference sequence).

CDR3: CASSFGPGPEAFF. As DNA, the CDR3 is TGTGCCAGCAGCTTCGGCCCTGGGCCTGAAGCTTTCTTT. The chain carries TRBV7-2 and TRBJ1-1, with D unclear. CDR3 size: 13 residues. The germline CDR1 and CDR2 sequences are SGHTA and FQGNSA. V was clipped by 3 bases and J by 6 bases, with 11 bases between them.

The rearrangement uses TRBV7-6 and TRBJ1-1; weak D call: TRBD1 (6 bases). The CDR3 has 19 amino acids. Trimming took off 3 bases at V and 3 bases at J, with 26 bases between the two ends. Germline assignment: CDR1 SGHVS and CDR2 FNYEAQ. The CDR3 region is CASSLYFSGSGDEDTEAFF. In DNA form, the CDR3 reads TGTGCCAGCAGCTTGTATTTCTCAGGGTCAGGGGATGAGGACACTGAAGCTTTCTTT.

For this clone: A junction boundary mismatches the germline segment, possibly from a read error. The rearrangement uses TRBV6-6 and TRBJ1-2; 7 nucleotides line up with TRBD1. CDR1 is MNHNY and CDR2 is SVGAGI in the germline V gene (reference sequence). This CDR3 is 13 amino acids long. The CDR3 here is CAGRSGTDYGYTF. CDR3 nucleotides: TGTGCCGGCAGGTCCGGGACAGACTATGGCTACACCTTC.

This sequence joins TRBV2 and TRBJ2-2; 7 bases are a match to TRBD1. J was trimmed by 6 bases and V by 7 bases; bases with no gene match: 5. CDR1 and CDR2 from the germline V gene are SNHLY and FYNNEI. CDR3 length equals 13 residues. CDR3 region: CASNAQGAGELFF. The CDR3 DNA sequence: TGTGCCAGCAACGCCCAGGGGGCCGGGGAGCTGTTTTTT.

V gene TRBV5-1 combines with J gene TRBJ2-1; 7 bases fit TRBD1. Germline trimming cut 4 bases from V and 4 bases from J; bases unmatched to any gene: 8. The CDR3 is 15 amino acids. Germline V gene data show CDR1 as SGHRS and CDR2 as YFSETQ. The DNA of the CDR3 is TGCGCCAGCAGCCAGGGGCAGGGGGTATACAATGAGCAGTTCTTC. Protein product: CASSQGQGVYNEQFF.

The rearrangement uses TRBV9 and TRBJ2-1; 15 nucleotides line up with TRBD2. The V gene end was trimmed by 0 bases and the J gene end by 0 bases; junction bases not matched to a gene: 7. The V gene's germline CDR1 is SGDLS and CDR2 YYNGEE. The CDR3 is 20 amino acids. In DNA form, the CDR3 reads TGTGCCAGCAGCGTAGCCCCCGGGACTAGCGGGGGGCACTCCTACAATGAGCAGTTCTTC. As protein: CASSVAPGTSGGHSYNEQFF.

The gene calls are TRBV6-5 and TRBJ1-6; perhaps TRBD1 as D (5 bases). Trimming took 7 bases from V and 10 from J, leaving 20 bases between them. The CDR3 runs 15 residues. Germline-derived CDR1 and CDR2 are MNHEY and SVGAGI. The CDR3 loop reads CASTKYTGTGSPLHF. As DNA, the CDR3 is TGTGCCAGCACCAAGTACACAGGTACAGGCTCACCCCTCCACTTT.

The chain recombines TRBV4-1 with TRBJ1-4; 10 bases fit TRBD1. V shed 1 base, J shed 5 bases, and the junction held 1 base outside the gene matches. Germline V gives CDR1 MGHRA, CDR2 YSYEKL. The CDR3 is 15 amino acids. The CDR3 is CASSQATGGNEKLFF. CDR3 in DNA: TGCGCCAGCAGCCAAGCGACAGGGGGCAATGAAAAACTGTTTTTT.

The chain recombines TRBV27 with TRBJ2-7; no clear D. CDR1 and CDR2 from the germline V gene are MNHEY and SMNVEV (reference sequence). V shed 2 bases and J shed 4 bases, with 9 bases lying between them. The CDR3 sequence is 13 residues long. CDR3 amino acids: CASSLKSEYEQYF. CDR3 in DNA: TGTGCCAGCAGTTTAAAGTCTGAGTACGAGCAGTACTTC.

The rearrangement links TRBV11-3 to TRBJ2-3, with TRBD2 matching 10 bases. This CDR3 is built from 16 residues. From germline, CDR1 is SGHNT and CDR2 YENEEA. J lost 2 bases, V lost 3 bases, and 5 bases had no gene match. Here the CDR3 DNA reads TGTGCCAGCAGCTTCTCTGGGACTAGCGACACAGATACGCAGTATTTT. Translated, it gives CASSFSGTSDTDTQYF.

The V and J genes are TRBV2 and TRBJ2-4; D is uncertain. This CDR3 region has 12 residues. Trimming stripped 5 bases from V and 10 bases from J, with 12 bases between. Looked up from germline, CDR1 is SNHLY and CDR2 is FYNNEI. CDR3 DNA: TGTGCCAGCAGTCCACAGCTGGCTATTCAGTACTTC. Protein sequence: CASSPQLAIQYF.

This clone has only a few counts. V is TRBV30 and J is TRBJ2-7; 8 nucleotides line up with TRBD1. The V gene's germline CDR1 is GTSNPN and CDR2 SVGIG (reference sequence). V trimming: 4 bases; J trimming: 4 bases; junction bases outside the gene matches: 9. The CDR3 is 14 amino acids. CDR3 coding DNA: TGTGCCTGGACTATGGGACAGGCCCCTTACGAGCAGTACTTC. This encodes CAWTMGQAPYEQYF.